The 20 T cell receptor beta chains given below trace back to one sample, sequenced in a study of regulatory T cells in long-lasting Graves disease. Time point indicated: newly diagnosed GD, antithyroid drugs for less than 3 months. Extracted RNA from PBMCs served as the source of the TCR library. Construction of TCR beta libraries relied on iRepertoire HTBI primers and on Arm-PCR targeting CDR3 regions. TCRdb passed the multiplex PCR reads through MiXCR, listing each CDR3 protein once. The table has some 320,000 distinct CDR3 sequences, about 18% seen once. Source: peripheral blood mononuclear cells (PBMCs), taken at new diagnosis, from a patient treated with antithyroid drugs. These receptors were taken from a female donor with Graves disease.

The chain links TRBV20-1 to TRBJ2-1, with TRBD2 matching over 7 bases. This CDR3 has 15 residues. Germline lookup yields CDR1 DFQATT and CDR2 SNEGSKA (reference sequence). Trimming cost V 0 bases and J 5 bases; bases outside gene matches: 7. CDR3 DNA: TGCAGTGCTAGAGATCCTAGCGGAGGGAACAATGAGCAGTTCTTC. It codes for CSARDPSGGNNEQFF.

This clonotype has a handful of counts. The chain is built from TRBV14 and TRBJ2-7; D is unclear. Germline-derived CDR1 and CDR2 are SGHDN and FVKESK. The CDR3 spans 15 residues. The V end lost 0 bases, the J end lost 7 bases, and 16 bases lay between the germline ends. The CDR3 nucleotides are TGTGCCAGCAGCCAAGAGGGGTGGGGAATAGGAGAGCAGTACTTC. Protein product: CASSQEGWGIGEQYF.

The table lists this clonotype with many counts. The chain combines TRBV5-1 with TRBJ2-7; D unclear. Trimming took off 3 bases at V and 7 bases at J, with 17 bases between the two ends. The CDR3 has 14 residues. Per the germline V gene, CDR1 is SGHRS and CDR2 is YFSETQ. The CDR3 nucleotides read TGCGCCAGCAGCTCGTCGACCGCAGGTCGAGAGCAGTACTTC. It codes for CASSSSTAGREQYF.

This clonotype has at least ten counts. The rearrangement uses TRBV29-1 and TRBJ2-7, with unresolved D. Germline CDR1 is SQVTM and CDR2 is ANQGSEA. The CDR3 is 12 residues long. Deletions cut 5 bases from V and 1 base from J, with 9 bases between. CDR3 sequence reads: CSVRTDSYEQYF. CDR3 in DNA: TGCAGCGTTCGGACGGATTCCTACGAGCAGTACTTC.

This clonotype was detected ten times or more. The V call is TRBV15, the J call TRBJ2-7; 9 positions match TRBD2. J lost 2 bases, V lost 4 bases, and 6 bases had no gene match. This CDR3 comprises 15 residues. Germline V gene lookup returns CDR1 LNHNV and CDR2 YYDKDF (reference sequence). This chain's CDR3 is CATSTVAGVPYEQYF. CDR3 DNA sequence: TGTGCCACCAGCACTGTAGCGGGAGTACCCTACGAGCAGTACTTC. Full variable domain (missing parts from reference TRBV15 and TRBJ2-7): DAMVIQNPRYQVTQFGKPVTLSCSQTLNHNVMYWYQQKSSQAPKLLFHYYDKDFNNEADTPDNFQSRRPNTSFCFLDIRSPGLGDTAMYLCATSTVAGVPYEQYFGPGTRLTVT.

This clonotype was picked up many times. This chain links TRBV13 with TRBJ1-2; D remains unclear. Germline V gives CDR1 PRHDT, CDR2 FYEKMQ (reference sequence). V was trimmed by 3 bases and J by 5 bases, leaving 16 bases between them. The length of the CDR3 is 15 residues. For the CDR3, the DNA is TGTGCCAGCAGCTTGATGCAGGCCCCGGGGTATGGCTACACCTTC. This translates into CASSLMQAPGYGYTF.

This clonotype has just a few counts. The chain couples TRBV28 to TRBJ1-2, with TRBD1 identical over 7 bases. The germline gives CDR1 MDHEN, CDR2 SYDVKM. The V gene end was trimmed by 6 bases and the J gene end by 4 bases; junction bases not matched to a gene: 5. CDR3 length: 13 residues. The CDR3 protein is CASSPDRTYGYTF. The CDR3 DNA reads TGTGCCAGCAGCCCGGACAGGACCTATGGCTACACCTTC.

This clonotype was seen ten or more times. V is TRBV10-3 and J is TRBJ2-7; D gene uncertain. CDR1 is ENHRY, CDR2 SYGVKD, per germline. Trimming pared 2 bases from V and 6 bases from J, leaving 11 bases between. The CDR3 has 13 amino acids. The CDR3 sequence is CAISEKWETEQYF. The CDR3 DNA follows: TGTGCCATCAGTGAGAAATGGGAAACCGAGCAGTACTTC.

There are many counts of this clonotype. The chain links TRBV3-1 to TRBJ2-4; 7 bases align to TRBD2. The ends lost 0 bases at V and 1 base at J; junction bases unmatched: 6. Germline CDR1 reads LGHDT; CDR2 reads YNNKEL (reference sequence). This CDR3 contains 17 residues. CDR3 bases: TGTGCCAGCAGCCAAGAAAATCTGGGAGGGGCCAAAAACATTCAGTACTTC. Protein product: CASSQENLGGAKNIQYF.

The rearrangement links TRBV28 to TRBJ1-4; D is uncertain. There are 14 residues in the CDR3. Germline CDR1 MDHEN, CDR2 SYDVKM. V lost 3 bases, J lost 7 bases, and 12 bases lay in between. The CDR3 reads CASSFRAGSEKLFF. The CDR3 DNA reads TGTGCCAGCAGTTTTCGAGCGGGGAGTGAAAAACTGTTTTTT.

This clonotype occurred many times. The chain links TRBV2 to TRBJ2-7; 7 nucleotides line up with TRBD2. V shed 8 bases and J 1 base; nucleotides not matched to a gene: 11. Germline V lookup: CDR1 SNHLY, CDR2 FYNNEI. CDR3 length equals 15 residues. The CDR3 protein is CASVAGVAVSYEQYF. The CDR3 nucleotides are TGTGCCAGCGTGGCGGGAGTGGCTGTATCCTACGAGCAGTACTTC.

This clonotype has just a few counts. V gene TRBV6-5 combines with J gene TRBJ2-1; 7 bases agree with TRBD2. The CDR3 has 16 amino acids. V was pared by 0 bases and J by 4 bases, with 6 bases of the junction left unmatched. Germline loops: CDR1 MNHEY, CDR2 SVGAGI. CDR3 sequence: CASSYSREPGYNEQFF. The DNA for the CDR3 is TGTGCCAGCAGTTACTCGCGGGAGCCAGGGTACAATGAGCAGTTCTTC.

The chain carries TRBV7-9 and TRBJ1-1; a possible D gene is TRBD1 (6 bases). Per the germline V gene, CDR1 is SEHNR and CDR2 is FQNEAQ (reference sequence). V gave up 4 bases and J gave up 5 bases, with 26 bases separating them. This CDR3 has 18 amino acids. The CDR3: CASSSGVGTRVVETEAFF. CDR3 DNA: TGTGCCAGCAGCTCTGGGGTGGGGACAAGGGTGGTGGAGACTGAAGCTTTCTTT. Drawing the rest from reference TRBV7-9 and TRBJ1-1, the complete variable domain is DTGVSQNPRHKITKRGQNVTFRCDPISEHNRLYWYRQTLGQGPEFLTYFQNEAQLEKSRLLSDRFSAERPKGSFSTLEIQRTEQGDSAMYLCASSSGVGTRVVETEAFFGQGTRLTVV.

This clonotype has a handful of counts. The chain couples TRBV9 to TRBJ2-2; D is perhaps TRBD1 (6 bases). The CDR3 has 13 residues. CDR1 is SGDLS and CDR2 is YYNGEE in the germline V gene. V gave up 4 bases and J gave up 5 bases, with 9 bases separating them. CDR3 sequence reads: CASSTGFTGELFF. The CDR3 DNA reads TGTGCCAGCAGCACAGGGTTTACCGGGGAGCTGTTTTTT.

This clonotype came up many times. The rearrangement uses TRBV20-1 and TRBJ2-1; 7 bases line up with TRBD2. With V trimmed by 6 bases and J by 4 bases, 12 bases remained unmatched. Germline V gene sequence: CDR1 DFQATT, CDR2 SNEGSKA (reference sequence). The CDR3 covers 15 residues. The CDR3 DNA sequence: TGCAGTGCACGCAGGTATCTAGCGGAGTACAATGAGCAGTTCTTC. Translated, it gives CSARRYLAEYNEQFF.

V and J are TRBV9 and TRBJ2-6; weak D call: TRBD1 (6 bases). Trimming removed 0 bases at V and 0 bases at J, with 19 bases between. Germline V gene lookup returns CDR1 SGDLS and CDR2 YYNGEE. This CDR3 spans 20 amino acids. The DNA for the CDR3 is TGTGCCAGCAGCGTAGAAGGGGGTACGGGGCTAGGCTCTGGGGCCAACGTCCTGACTTTC. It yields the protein CASSVEGGTGLGSGANVLTF.

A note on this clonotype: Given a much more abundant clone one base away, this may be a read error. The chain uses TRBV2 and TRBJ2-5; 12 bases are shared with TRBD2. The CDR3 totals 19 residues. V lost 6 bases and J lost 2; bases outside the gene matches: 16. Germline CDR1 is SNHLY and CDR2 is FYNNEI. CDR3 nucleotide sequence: TGTGCCAGCAGCCCCCGAGCCGGACTAGCGGGGAGGGGGCAAGAGACCCAGTACTTC. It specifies CASSPRAGLAGRGQETQYF.

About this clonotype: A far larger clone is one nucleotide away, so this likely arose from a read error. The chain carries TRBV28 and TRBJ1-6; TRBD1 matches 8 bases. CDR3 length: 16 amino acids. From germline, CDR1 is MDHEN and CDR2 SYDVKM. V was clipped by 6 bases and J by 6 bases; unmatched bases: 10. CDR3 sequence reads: CASRAYPTGVNSPLHF. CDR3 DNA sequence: TGTGCCAGCAGAGCATACCCGACAGGGGTTAATTCACCCCTCCACTTT.

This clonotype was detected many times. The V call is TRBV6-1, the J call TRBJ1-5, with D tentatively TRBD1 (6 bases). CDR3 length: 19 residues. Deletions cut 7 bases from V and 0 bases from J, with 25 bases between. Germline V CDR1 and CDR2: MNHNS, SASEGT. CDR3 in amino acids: CASTSVGGPLRYSNQPQHF. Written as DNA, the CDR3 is TGTGCCAGCACATCCGTCGGGGGGCCCCTCCGTTATAGCAATCAGCCCCAGCATTTT.

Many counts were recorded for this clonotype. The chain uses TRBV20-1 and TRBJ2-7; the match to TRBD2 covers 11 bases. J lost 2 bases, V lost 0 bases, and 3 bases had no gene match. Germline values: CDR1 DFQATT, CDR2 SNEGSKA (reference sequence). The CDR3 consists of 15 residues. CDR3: CSAREGGLAAYEQYF. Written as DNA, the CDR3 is TGCAGTGCTAGAGAGGGGGGACTAGCGGCCTACGAGCAGTACTTC.